This is a list of T cell receptor beta chains from one sample in a study of blood T cell repertoires in COVID-19. This table comes from immunoSEQ multiplex PCR, and its TCRdb copy is limited to in-frame clones, with some not included. There are a few hundred thousand clones in the sample; 90% occur only once, and about 1% lies in the top ten. The sequenced sample was peripheral blood. The receptors were gathered from a woman between 35 and 50 years old with COVID-19, enrolled during active disease. CDR3s include the opening cysteine and the closing phenylalanine or tryptophan. A D gene is named only where the DNA matches it firmly. The size of a clone is reported for some rows only, either as once, few or many, or as a class for expanded clones.

cdr3_nt | cdr3_aa | clone_size | v_call | d_call | j_call
TGTGCCAGCAGTATTCGCGGGGCGCTGAGCTCTAACTATGGCTACACCTTC | CASSIRGALSSNYGYTF | . | TRBV28 | . | TRBJ1-2
TGTGCCAGCTCACCAGGACAAGGCCCGATCGTCGATGGCTACACCTTC | CASSPGQGPIVDGYTF | many | TRBV18 | . | TRBJ1-2
TGTGCCAGCAGCCCGCTTGGGACTAGCGGGCCCACCGGGGAGCTGTTTTTT | CASSPLGTSGPTGELFF | . | TRBV5-6 | TRBD2 | TRBJ2-2
TGTGCCAGCTCAACTACAGGGTTCGACTACGAGCAGTACTTC | CASSTTGFDYEQYF | . | TRBV18 | . | TRBJ2-7
TGCGCCAGCAGCTTGGGGAGGGGGCTAGATTCACCCCTCCACTTT | CASSLGRGLDSPLHF | . | TRBV5-1 | TRBD1 | TRBJ1-6
TGCGCCAGCCGCGATTTGCGGGAGGCAGATACGCAGTATTTT | CASRDLREADTQYF | once | TRBV5-1 | TRBD2 | TRBJ2-3
TGTGCCAGCAGCCAAGGTCCGGGAATGCCGGCCGGGGAGCTGTTTTTT | CASSQGPGMPAGELFF | . | TRBV3-1/TRBV3-2 | . | TRBJ2-2
TGTGCCAGCAGCTTGGACAGGGGAGAACAGCCCCAGCATTTT | CASSLDRGEQPQHF | . | TRBV5-4 | TRBD1 | TRBJ1-5
TGTGCCAGCACCCAATACGAAGGCCCACTACTTTACGAGCAGTACTTC | CASTQYEGPLLYEQYF | . | TRBV3-1/TRBV3-2 | . | TRBJ2-7
TGTGCCAGCAGCAAATCCGGTGCCGGGGAGCTGTTTTTT | CASSKSGAGELFF | . | TRBV6-2/TRBV6-3 | . | TRBJ2-2
TGTGCCAGCAGTTGGAGTCGGGGAAGTTCCTCTGGAAACACCATATATTTT | CASSWSRGSSSGNTIYF | . | TRBV28 | . | TRBJ1-3
TGTGCCAGCAGCCATCTACAGGGGGCTGTCGGGGAGCTGTTTTTT | CASSHLQGAVGELFF | once | TRBV14 | TRBD1 | TRBJ2-2
TGTGCCACCCGACTAGCGGGTCCCTACGAGCAGTACTTC | CATRLAGPYEQYF | . | TRBV28 | TRBD2 | TRBJ2-7
TGTGCCAGCAGCTTAATGACTAGGGGTTATGAAGATACGCAGTATTTT | CASSLMTRGYEDTQYF | . | TRBV11-1 | . | TRBJ2-3
TGCGCCAGCAGCTTGGCGCCAGGGGCCAAAGCTTTCTTT | CASSLAPGAKAFF | few | TRBV5-1 | . | TRBJ1-1
TGTGCCAGCTCCCGGGAGGCCTCCTACAATGAGCAGTTCTTC | CASSREASYNEQFF | . | TRBV18 | TRBD2 | TRBJ2-1
TGTGCCAGCAGCTTTACAGGGCCAGGAAACACCATATATTTT | CASSFTGPGNTIYF | . | TRBV7-2 | . | TRBJ1-3
TGTGCCAGCAGCGTAGATTCGGTCAATTCACCCCTCCACTTT | CASSVDSVNSPLHF | few | TRBV9 | . | TRBJ1-6
TGTGCCAGTAGTATAGGGCAGGGGGCCGCTTTCTTT | CASSIGQGAAFF | . | TRBV19 | TRBD1 | TRBJ1-1
TGTGCCAGCAGTATCACGACAATAACCTATGGCTACACCTTC | CASSITTITYGYTF | few | TRBV28 | . | TRBJ1-2
TGTGCCAGCAGTGGTAGAGGCTCCTATAATTCACCCCTCCACTTT | CASSGRGSYNSPLHF | . | TRBV27 | . | TRBJ1-6
TGTGCCAGCAGCTTAATGGGACAGGGGGTTTTGCCAGATACGCAGTATTTT | CASSLMGQGVLPDTQYF | . | TRBV7-8 | TRBD1 | TRBJ2-3
TGTGCCAGCAGCCCTGGGACTCAGATGTACAATGAGCAGTTCTTC | CASSPGTQMYNEQFF | . | TRBV11-2 | . | TRBJ2-1
TGTGCCAGCAGTCTAATTTTAGGACAGGACTACGAGCAGTACTTC | CASSLILGQDYEQYF | . | TRBV28 | TRBD1 | TRBJ2-7
TGCAGCGTTGCCGCGAGTGGGGCCTTGTTTGTGCAGTTCTTC | CSVAASGALFVQFF | . | TRBV29-1 | . | TRBJ2-1
TGTGCCAGCAGCCTACAGGCCAACTATGGCTACACCTTC | CASSLQANYGYTF | . | TRBV6-5 | . | TRBJ1-2
TGTGCCTGGACTCCCCCTGTCTGGGGACTAGGGAATGAGCAGTTCTTC | CAWTPPVWGLGNEQFF | . | TRBV30 | TRBD2 | TRBJ2-1
TGTGCCAGCAGCGTGGGACTAGCGGGAGCGGGTGAATACGAGCAGTACTTC | CASSVGLAGAGEYEQYF | . | TRBV9 | TRBD2 | TRBJ2-7
TGTGCCAGCAGCCTTTACGGGAGCCAGCCCCAGCATTTT | CASSLYGSQPQHF | once | TRBV28 | . | TRBJ1-5
TGTGCCAGCTCACCACTAGTCGGGGTGCACACTGAAGCTTTCTTT | CASSPLVGVHTEAFF | . | TRBV18 | . | TRBJ1-1
TGTGCCAGTAGTATAGGAGGGATAGAGACCCAGTACTTC | CASSIGGIETQYF | . | TRBV19 | . | TRBJ2-5
TGTGCCAGCAGCCTTCCTGGACTAGCGGGGTCATCCCGCCAAGAGACCCAGTACTTC | CASSLPGLAGSSRQETQYF | . | TRBV28 | TRBD2 | TRBJ2-5
TGTGCTAGTGGTCTGGGGCATAACACTGAAGCTTTCTTT | CASGLGHNTEAFF | . | TRBV12-5 | . | TRBJ1-1
TGCGCCAGCAGCTTGGCCGGGGGGAACACTGAAGCTTTCTTT | CASSLAGGNTEAFF | . | TRBV5-1 | . | TRBJ1-1
TGTGCCAGCAGTTCCCAGGACAGCCGCCAGTCCCAGCATTTT | CASSSQDSRQSQHF | once | TRBV27 | . | TRBJ1-5
TGTGCCAGCAACTCAGGGGGGAGAACTGAAAAACTGTTTTTT | CASNSGGRTEKLFF | . | TRBV19 | TRBD1 | TRBJ1-4
TGTGCCAGCTCACGTGACTTGGGACAGGGGGCCTACGAGCAGTACTTC | CASSRDLGQGAYEQYF | . | TRBV18 | TRBD1 | TRBJ2-7
TGTGCCAGCTCACCCTTAGCGGGAGGTGCAGATACGCAGTATTTT | CASSPLAGGADTQYF | . | TRBV18 | TRBD2 | TRBJ2-3
TGTGCCAGCAGTAGATTCTCAGGGGCGAACACTGAAGCTTTCTTT | CASSRFSGANTEAFF | . | TRBV27 | . | TRBJ1-1
TGTGCCAGCGACGGGGACAGGTACAGTGATACGCAGTATTTT | CASDGDRYSDTQYF | . | TRBV25-1 | TRBD1 | TRBJ2-3
TGTGCCAGCAGTAAGACAGACAGGGGAACTCAGCCCCAGCATTTT | CASSKTDRGTQPQHF | . | TRBV6-5 | TRBD1 | TRBJ1-5
TGTGCCAGCAGCTTAGCGGGAGGAAATTCTGGCTACACCTTC | CASSLAGGNSGYTF | . | TRBV7-9 | . | TRBJ1-2
TGTGCCAGCAGTTCTCACGGGACAGAGGATTATGAAGCTTTCTTT | CASSSHGTEDYEAFF | . | TRBV28 | TRBD1 | TRBJ1-1
TGTGCCAGCAGCGTCGGACTAGCGGTAGTACGCGATGAGCAGTTCTTC | CASSVGLAVVRDEQFF | . | TRBV9 | TRBD2 | TRBJ2-1
TGTGCCAGCAGTTTTACCGACAGGCAAAATTCACCCCTCCACTTT | CASSFTDRQNSPLHF | . | TRBV6-5 | . | TRBJ1-6
TGTGCCAGTAACGGGGGGGCGAACACCGGGGAGCTGTTTTTT | CASNGGANTGELFF | . | TRBV19 | TRBD2 | TRBJ2-2
TGCGCCAGCAGCCAAACGGGTCAGCCCCAGCATTTT | CASSQTGQPQHF | . | TRBV4-1 | . | TRBJ1-5
TGTGCCAGCAGCTTAAATGAAGTCCGGGGGCAGTACTTC | CASSLNEVRGQYF | . | TRBV5-4 | . | TRBJ2-7
TGCAGCATTAGGGGAGGGAACACTGAAGCTTTCTTT | CSIRGGNTEAFF | . | TRBV29-1 | . | TRBJ1-1
TGTGCCAGCAGCGACAGAAATGAAAAACTGTTTTTT | CASSDRNEKLFF | . | TRBV9 | . | TRBJ1-4
TGTGCCAGCAGCGTAGACAGCACTAACTATGGCTACACCTTC | CASSVDSTNYGYTF | . | TRBV9 | . | TRBJ1-2
TGTGCCAGCAGCCAACTGCTGAACCGGGGTGAAGCTTTCTTT | CASSQLLNRGEAFF | . | TRBV6-5 | . | TRBJ1-1
TGTGCCAGCGGTTCGGGACTAGCGGGACCCGGGGAGCTGTTTTTT | CASGSGLAGPGELFF | . | TRBV6-2/TRBV6-3 | TRBD2 | TRBJ2-2
TGTGCCAGCTCCCACGAGGACAGGGCCTACGAGCAGTACTTC | CASSHEDRAYEQYF | . | TRBV18 | TRBD1 | TRBJ2-7
TGTGCCAGCAGCCCAGAGGGCGGGGAAGGATACGAGCAGTACTTC | CASSPEGGEGYEQYF | . | TRBV28 | . | TRBJ2-7
TGTGCCAGCGTTCGTCCAGGGAGGGGTGAGCAGTTCTTC | CASVRPGRGEQFF | . | TRBV28 | TRBD2 | TRBJ2-1
TGTGCCAGCAGTTATCTTGGCAGGGACTATGGCTACACCTTC | CASSYLGRDYGYTF | . | TRBV6-5 | . | TRBJ1-2
TGTGCCAGTACCTTGACCGGGACAGGGGGCGCTAACTATGGCTACACCTTC | CASTLTGTGGANYGYTF | . | TRBV19 | TRBD1 | TRBJ1-2
TGTGCCAGCAGATCAGGGGTCGGAGAGCAGTACTTC | CASRSGVGEQYF | . | TRBV27 | . | TRBJ2-7
TGTGCCAGCAGCAGACAGGCCATTAATGAAAAACTGTTTTTT | CASSRQAINEKLFF | . | TRBV9 | . | TRBJ1-4